The rows below give T cell receptor beta chains drawn from one sample of a study of shared T cell receptors in the human thymus. Sequencing used immunoSEQ multiplex PCR; TCRdb keeps in-frame clones, though not all of them. The table lists about 610,000 clones, approximately 87% of them singletons. These data were likewise used in another study, on human thymus T cells.

Sequencing used thymocytes. The receptors originated from a boy under three years old with a congenital heart defect. Both conserved end residues are part of each CDR3. Each record gives: D gene, V gene, J gene, clone size, CDR3 protein, CDR3 DNA. D genes are given only for firm matches. Rows may omit the clone size; those that give it use once, few, many or a size class.

-	TRBV6-4	TRBJ1-1	-	CASWGGPNTEAFF	TGTGCCAGCTGGGGGGGGCCGAACACTGAAGCTTTCTTT
-	TRBV2	TRBJ2-3	-	CASSYTDTQYF	TGTGCCAGCAGTTACACAGATACGCAGTATTTT
TRBD2	TRBV28	TRBJ2-3	-	CASSLGLAGSPSTDTQYF	TGTGCCAGCAGTTTGGGACTAGCGGGGTCGCCTAGCACAGATACGCAGTATTTT
TRBD2	TRBV11-2	TRBJ2-1	-	CASSLDLGLAGNNEQFF	TGTGCCAGCAGCTTAGATCTGGGGCTAGCGGGTAACAATGAGCAGTTCTTC
TRBD2	TRBV15	TRBJ2-3	-	CATSNPGLAGVFDTQYF	TGTGCCACCAGCAACCCGGGACTAGCGGGAGTATTCGATACGCAGTATTTT
-	TRBV15	TRBJ2-3	-	CATSRDYGLLLATDTQYF	TGTGCCACCAGCAGAGATTACGGACTCCTACTAGCAACGGATACGCAGTATTTT
-	TRBV12-5	TRBJ1-1	-	CASGLSEGNTEAFF	TGTGCTAGTGGTTTGTCGGAGGGGAACACTGAAGCTTTCTTT
TRBD1	TRBV11-2	TRBJ1-2	-	CASSFQGAYGYTF	TGTGCCAGCAGCTTCCAGGGGGCCTATGGCTACACCTTC
TRBD1	TRBV10-3	TRBJ1-2	once	CAAKPGTGNYGYTF	TGTGCCGCGAAACCCGGGACAGGGAACTATGGCTACACCTTC
TRBD2	TRBV7-2	TRBJ2-1	-	CASSLALAGIYNEQFF	TGTGCCAGCAGCTTAGCACTAGCGGGAATTTACAATGAGCAGTTCTTC
TRBD2	TRBV7-2	TRBJ2-7	-	CASSLPGRGYEQYF	TGTGCCAGCAGTTTGCCCGGGAGGGGCTACGAGCAGTACTTC
TRBD1	TRBV13	TRBJ1-3	-	CASSRDRISGNTIYF	TGTGCCAGCAGCCGGGACAGAATCTCTGGAAACACCATATATTTT
TRBD1	TRBV27	TRBJ2-7	-	CASLGGHEQYF	TGTGCCAGCCTAGGGGGCCACGAGCAGTACTTC
-	TRBV7-9	TRBJ2-5	-	CASSSGFRTTQGTQYF	TGTGCCAGCAGTTCAGGGTTCCGAACAACCCAAGGGACCCAGTACTTC
TRBD1	TRBV7-3	TRBJ2-2	-	CASSSRTRTGRDDTGELFF	TGTGCCAGCAGCTCGCGGACTCGGACAGGCCGGGATGACACCGGGGAGCTGTTTTTT